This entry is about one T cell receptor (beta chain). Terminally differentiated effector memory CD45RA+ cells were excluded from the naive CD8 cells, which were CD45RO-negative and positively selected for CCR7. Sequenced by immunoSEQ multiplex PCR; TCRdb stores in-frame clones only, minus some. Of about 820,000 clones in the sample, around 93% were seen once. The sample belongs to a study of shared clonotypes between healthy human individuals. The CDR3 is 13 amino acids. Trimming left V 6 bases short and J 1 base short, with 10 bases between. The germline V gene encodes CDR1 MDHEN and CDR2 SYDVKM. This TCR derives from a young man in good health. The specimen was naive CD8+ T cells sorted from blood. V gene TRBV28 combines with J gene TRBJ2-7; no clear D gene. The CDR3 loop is CASSSTESYEQYF. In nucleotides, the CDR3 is TGTGCCAGCAGCTCGACTGAATCCTACGAGCAGTACTTC.